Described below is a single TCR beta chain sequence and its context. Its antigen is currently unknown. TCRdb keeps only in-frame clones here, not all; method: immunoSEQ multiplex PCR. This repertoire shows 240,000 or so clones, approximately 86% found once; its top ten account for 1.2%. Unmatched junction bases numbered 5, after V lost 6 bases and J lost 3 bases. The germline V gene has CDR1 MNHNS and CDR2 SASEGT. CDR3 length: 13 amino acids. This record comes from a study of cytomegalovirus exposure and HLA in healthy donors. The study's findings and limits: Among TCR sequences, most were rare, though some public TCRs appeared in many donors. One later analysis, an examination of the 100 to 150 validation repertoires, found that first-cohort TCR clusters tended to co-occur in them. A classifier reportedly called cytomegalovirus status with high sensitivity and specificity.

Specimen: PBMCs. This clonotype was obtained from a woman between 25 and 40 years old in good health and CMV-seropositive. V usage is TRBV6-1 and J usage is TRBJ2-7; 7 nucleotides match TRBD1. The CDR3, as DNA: TGTGCCAGCAGCGAGGGGACAGTCTACGAGCAGTACTTC. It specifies CASSEGTVYEQYF.